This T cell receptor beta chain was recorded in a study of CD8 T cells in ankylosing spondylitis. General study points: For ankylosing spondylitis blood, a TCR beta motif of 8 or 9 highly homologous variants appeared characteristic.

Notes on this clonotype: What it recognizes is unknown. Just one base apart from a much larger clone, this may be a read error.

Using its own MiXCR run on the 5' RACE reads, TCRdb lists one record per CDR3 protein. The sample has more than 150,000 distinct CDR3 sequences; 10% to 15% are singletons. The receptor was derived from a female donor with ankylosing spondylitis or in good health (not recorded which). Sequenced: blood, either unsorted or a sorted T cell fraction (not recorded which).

The CDR3 spells CASSARGSFTF. Written as DNA, the CDR3 is TGTGCCAGCAGTGCCAGGGGGAGCTTCACCTTC. This rearrangement joins TRBV12-3 or TRBV12-4 to TRBJ1-2; TRBD1 aligns across 7 bases. The CDR3 extends over 11 amino acids. The trim removed 5 bases at V and 13 bases at J, leaving 7 bases unmatched.